This T cell receptor (beta chain) was sequenced in a study of cytomegalovirus exposure and HLA in healthy donors. Germline loops: CDR1 MDHEN, CDR2 SYDVKM. With 3 bases removed from V and 4 bases from J, the gap between germline ends came to 12 bases. The length of the CDR3 is 14 residues. Vbeta (60) and Jbeta (13) primers were used in the PCR. Using immunoSEQ multiplex PCR, the repertoire was profiled, and TCRdb retains in-frame clones only, with some absent. Its listing shows under 250,000 clones. The clonotype comes from a girl aged 2-9 years in good health and CMV-seropositive. J is TRBJ1-2 and V is TRBV28; D is ambiguous. The source material was PBMCs. DNA for the CDR3: TGTGCCAGCAGTTTCGGAACAGAGATCTATGGCTACACCTTC. It yields the protein CASSFGTEIYGYTF.